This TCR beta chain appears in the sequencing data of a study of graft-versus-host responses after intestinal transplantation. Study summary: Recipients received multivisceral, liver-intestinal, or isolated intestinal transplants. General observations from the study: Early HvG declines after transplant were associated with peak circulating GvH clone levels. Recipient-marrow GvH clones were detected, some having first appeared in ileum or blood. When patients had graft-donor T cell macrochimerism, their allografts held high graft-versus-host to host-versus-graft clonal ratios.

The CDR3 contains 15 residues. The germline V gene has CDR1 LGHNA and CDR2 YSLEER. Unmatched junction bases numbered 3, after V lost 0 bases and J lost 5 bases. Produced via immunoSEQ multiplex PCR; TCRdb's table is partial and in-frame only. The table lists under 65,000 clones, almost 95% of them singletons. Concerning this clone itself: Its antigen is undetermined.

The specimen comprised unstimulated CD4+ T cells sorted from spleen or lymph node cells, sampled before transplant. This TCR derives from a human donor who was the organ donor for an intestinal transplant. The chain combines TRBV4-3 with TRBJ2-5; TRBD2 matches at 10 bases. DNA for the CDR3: TGCGCCAGCAGCCAAGATTCGACTAGCGGGGAGACCCAGTACTTC. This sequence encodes CASSQDSTSGETQYF.